This TCR beta chain emerged from a study of blood T cell repertoires in COVID-19. The CDR3 extends over 16 amino acids. Germline V gene data show CDR1 as SGHRS and CDR2 as YFSETQ. After removal of 6 bases from V and 6 bases from J, the junction contained 11 bases not matched to a gene. The assay was immunoSEQ multiplex PCR, and TCRdb's table has in-frame clones only and misses some. The data show approximately 290,000 clones, 89% seen once. This chain connects TRBV5-1 to TRBJ2-1, with 11 bases matching TRBD1. Sequencing was done on a sample of peripheral blood. This TCR derives from a woman aged 55 to 70 with acute or convalescent COVID-19. The CDR3 region is CASTWQVGQGANEQFF. As DNA, the CDR3 is TGCGCCAGCACCTGGCAAGTCGGACAGGGGGCCAATGAGCAGTTCTTC.